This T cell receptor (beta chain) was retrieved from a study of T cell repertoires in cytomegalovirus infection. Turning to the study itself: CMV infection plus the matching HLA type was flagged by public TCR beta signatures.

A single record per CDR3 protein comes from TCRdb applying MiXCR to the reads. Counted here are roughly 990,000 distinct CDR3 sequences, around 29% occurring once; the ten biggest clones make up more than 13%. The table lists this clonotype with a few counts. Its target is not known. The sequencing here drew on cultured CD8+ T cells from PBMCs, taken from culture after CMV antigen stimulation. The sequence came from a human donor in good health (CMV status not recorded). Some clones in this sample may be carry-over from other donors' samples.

The CDR3 region is CACQDSRNSPLHF. The CDR3 DNA reads TGTGCCTGCCAGGACAGCCGTAATTCACCCCTCCACTTT. V is TRBV27 and J is TRBJ1-6; D possibly corresponds to TRBD1 (6 bases). Germline loops: CDR1 MNHEY, CDR2 SMNVEV (reference sequence). The length of the CDR3 is 13 residues. Between the trimmed V and J ends, which lost 11 bases and 6 bases, there was a span of 14 bases.